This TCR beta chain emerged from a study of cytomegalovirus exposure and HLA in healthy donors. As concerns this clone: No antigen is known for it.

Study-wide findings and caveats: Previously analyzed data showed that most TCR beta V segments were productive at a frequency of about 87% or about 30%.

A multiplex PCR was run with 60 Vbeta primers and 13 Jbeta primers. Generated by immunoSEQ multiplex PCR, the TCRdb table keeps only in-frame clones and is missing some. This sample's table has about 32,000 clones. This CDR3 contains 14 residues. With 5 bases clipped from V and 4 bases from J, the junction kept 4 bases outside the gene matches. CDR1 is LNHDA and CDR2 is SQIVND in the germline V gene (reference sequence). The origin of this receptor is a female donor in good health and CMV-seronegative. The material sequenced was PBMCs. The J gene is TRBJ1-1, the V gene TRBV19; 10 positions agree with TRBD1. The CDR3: CASSPRTGGTEAFF. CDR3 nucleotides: TGTGCCAGTAGTCCGAGGACAGGGGGCACTGAAGCTTTCTTT.